Shown below are 17 T cell receptor beta chains from a single sample sequenced in a study of vaccination and CD4 T cells after COVID-19. The antigens these receptors bind are not known. Researchers used the Oncomine TCR Beta short-read assay to sequence DNA from cultured CD4+ T cells. TCRdb fed the PCR reads into MiXCR, producing one record per CDR3 protein. The table lists some 15,000 distinct CDR3 sequences, roughly 72% of them singletons. Treatment reported: roughly ten-day PBMC culture with coronavirus spike peptide pools or control peptides (ViraFEST assay). Sequenced sample: CD4+ T cells from blood, cultured in vitro. The receptors stem from a human donor who had recovered from COVID-19.

This clonotype was observed a single time. CDR3 amino acids: CASSLDLRANTGELFF. In nucleotides, the CDR3 is TGTGCCAGCAGCTTGGATCTGCGGGCGAACACCGGGGAGCTGTTTTTT. This rearrangement joins TRBV5-4 to TRBJ2-2, with a tentative D call TRBD2 (5 bases). This CDR3 contains 16 residues. Trimming cost V 0 bases and J 0 bases, with 9 bases left between them. Germline CDR1 reads SGHNT; CDR2 reads YYREEE (reference sequence).

J is TRBJ2-2 and V is TRBV28; D is possibly TRBD2 (7 bases). This CDR3 is 13 amino acids long. Trimming pared 7 bases from V and 5 bases from J, leaving 11 bases between. Germline V gene data show CDR1 as MDHEN and CDR2 as SYDVKM. CDR3 bases: TGTGCCAGCAAACAGGGAGGGACCGGGGAGCTGTTTTTT. This sequence encodes CASKQGGTGELFF.

The genes are TRBV5-6 and TRBJ2-7; 7 bases map to TRBD2. Per the germline V gene, CDR1 is SGHDT and CDR2 is YYEEEE. After removal of 2 bases from V and 3 bases from J, the junction contained 5 bases not matched to a gene. The CDR3 extends over 14 amino acids. As DNA, the CDR3 is TGTGCCAGCAGCTTTCTGGGGGGGGTCTACGAGCAGTACTTC. Translation gives CASSFLGGVYEQYF.

V is TRBV6-2 or TRBV6-3 and J is TRBJ2-7; D gene ambiguous. This CDR3 spans 15 amino acids. Germline CDR1 reads MNHEY; CDR2 reads SVGEGT. Trimming pared 5 bases from V and 6 bases from J, leaving 20 bases between. CDR3 protein: CASSPSGKGSVEQYF. For the CDR3, the DNA is TGTGCCAGCAGTCCCTCTGGAAAGGGTTCGGTCGAGCAGTACTTC.

This clonotype was seen just once. J is TRBJ2-2 and V is TRBV20-1; 9 positions match TRBD2. The CDR3 is made up of 17 amino acids. Per the germline V gene, CDR1 is DFQATT and CDR2 is SNEGSKA (reference sequence). V lost 0 bases and J lost 0; bases outside the gene matches: 5. The CDR3 nucleotides are TGCAGTGCTAGAGATCAGGGACTAGCCTCGAACACCGGGGAGCTGTTTTTT. Amino acid sequence: CSARDQGLASNTGELFF.

The CDR3 region has the DNA TGTGCCAGCAGCTTAGCAGTCCTCAATCAGCCCCAGCATTTT. Translated, it gives CASSLAVLNQPQHF. The rearrangement uses TRBV7-8 and TRBJ1-5; D is ambiguous. Germline lookup yields CDR1 SGHVS and CDR2 FQNEAQ. CDR3 length equals 14 residues. Trimming shortened V by 0 bases and J by 3 bases, and 6 bases separated the two germline ends.

The chain employs TRBV20-1 and TRBJ2-1, with D possibly TRBD1 on 6 matching bases. The CDR3 runs to 15 residues. Germline V gene lookup returns CDR1 DFQATT and CDR2 SNEGSKA (reference sequence). Trimming cost V 6 bases and J 5 bases, with 20 bases left between them. CDR3 sequence reads: CSAPKQGTINNEQFF. CDR3 nucleotide sequence: TGCAGTGCCCCTAAGCAGGGGACGATTAACAATGAGCAGTTCTTC.

J is TRBJ2-1 and V is TRBV5-1; D unclear. The CDR3 sequence is 13 residues long. Germline CDR1 and CDR2: SGHRS and YFSETQ. V was clipped by 4 bases and J by 6 bases, with 11 bases between them. CDR3 in DNA: TGCGCCAGCAGCGCCTCTAGGCGCAATGAGCAGTTCTTC. Translation gives CASSASRRNEQFF. The full variable domain, in which reference TRBV5-1 and TRBJ2-1 provide the parts outside the CDR3, is KAGVTQTPRYLIKTRGQQVTLSCSPISGHRSVSWYQQTPGQGLQFLFEYFSETQRNKGNFPGRFSGRQFSNSRSEMNVSTLELGDSALYLCASSASRRNEQFFGPGTRLTVL.

The chain recombines TRBV28 with TRBJ2-3; TRBD1 agrees at 8 bases. Germline-derived CDR1 and CDR2 are MDHEN and SYDVKM. The length of the CDR3 is 15 residues. The trim removed 6 bases at V and 8 bases at J, leaving 13 bases unmatched. The CDR3 bases are TGTGCCAGCAGAGTGTCAGGGGGCCAAAAAGGTACGCAGTATTTT. It codes for CASRVSGGQKGTQYF.

This clonotype was seen only a few times. J is TRBJ1-6 and V is TRBV7-2, with D unresolved. Germline V gives CDR1 SGHTA, CDR2 FQGNSA. Between the trimmed V and J ends, which lost 3 bases and 7 bases, there was a span of 4 bases. The CDR3 sequence is 12 residues long. CDR3 sequence reads: CASSLGNSPLHF. The DNA of the CDR3 is TGTGCCAGCAGCTTGGGCAATTCACCCCTCCACTTT.

This rearrangement joins TRBV30 to TRBJ1-1; no firm D call. The V gene lost 4 bases and the J gene lost 10 bases, with 19 bases spanning the gap. CDR3 length: 13 residues. The V gene's germline CDR1 is GTSNPN and CDR2 SVGIG (reference sequence). The CDR3 is CAWTPGRPVAAFF. Here the CDR3 DNA reads TGTGCCTGGACACCCGGGAGACCCGTTGCAGCTTTCTTT.

This chain uses TRBV20-1 with TRBJ2-7; TRBD2 matches 14 bases. The CDR3 has 14 amino acids. CDR1 DFQATT and CDR2 SNEGSKA come from the germline V gene (reference sequence). J lost 6 bases, V lost 7 bases, and 8 bases had no gene match. As DNA, the CDR3 is TGCAGTGTCTCGACTAGCGGGAGGGCGAGCGAGCAGTACTTC. Translation: CSVSTSGRASEQYF.

The chain has TRBV7-2 and TRBJ1-1; no definite D call. The CDR3 extends over 14 amino acids. V gave up 3 bases and J gave up 2 bases, with 10 bases separating them. CDR1 is SGHTA and CDR2 is FQGNSA in the germline V gene. CDR3 DNA: TGTGCCAGCAGCTTGGGTCCTTCCAACACTGAAGCTTTCTTT. Translated: CASSLGPSNTEAFF.

This clonotype appeared a few times. The chain has TRBV2 and TRBJ2-5, with a possible D match to TRBD1 (6 bases). Germline V gives CDR1 SNHLY, CDR2 FYNNEI. V lost 6 bases, J lost 1 base, and 15 bases lay in between. CDR3 length: 15 residues. The CDR3 DNA reads as TGTGCCAGCAGCGTATTCCAGGGGACCCAAGAGACCCAGTACTTC. Translated: CASSVFQGTQETQYF.

In its sample, this clonotype was seen a few times. The V call is TRBV6-1, the J call TRBJ1-3, with a tentative D call TRBD1 (6 bases). Germline CDR1 is MNHNS and CDR2 is SASEGT. V was shortened by 4 bases and J by 0 bases, with 13 bases between the two germline ends. This CDR3 region has 16 residues. The CDR3 is CASSADRMRSGNTIYF. CDR3 in DNA: TGTGCCAGCAGTGCCGACAGGATGCGCTCTGGAAACACCATATATTTT.

The chain joins TRBV6-1 to TRBJ1-6, with D uncertain. The length of the CDR3 is 14 residues. V lost 6 bases, J lost 7 bases, and 13 bases lay in between. Looked up from germline, CDR1 is MNHNS and CDR2 is SASEGT. The CDR3 DNA follows: TGTGCCAGCAGCATGGAAGCGGGGAATTCACCCCTCCACTTT. Its protein is CASSMEAGNSPLHF.

This clonotype was recorded a few times. The chain links TRBV6-5 to TRBJ1-2, with a tentative D call TRBD1 (5 bases). CDR3 size: 14 residues. Trimming cost V 4 bases and J 2 bases, with 11 bases left between them. The germline V gene has CDR1 MNHEY and CDR2 SVGAGI. In DNA, the CDR3 is TGTGCCAGCAGTTCCCCGACAGAAAACTATGGCTACACCTTC. It translates to CASSSPTENYGYTF.